Detailed here is one T cell receptor beta chain. Found in a library prepared for alpha chains, this beta chain is an off-target read, and its abundance has little meaning. TCRdb redid the calling of the RT-PCR reads with MiXCR, one entry per CDR3 protein. The data hold roughly 6,000 distinct CDR3 sequences, with more than 85% observed a single time. The germline gives CDR1 SQVTM, CDR2 ANQGSEA. The V end lost 4 bases, the J end lost 0 bases, and 7 bases lay between the germline ends. CDR3 length equals 13 residues. Sequenced input: memory CD4+ T cells from blood. The genes are TRBV29-1 and TRBJ2-1; D gene unclear. The sequence derives from a female donor in good health, serving as a healthy control. The CDR3 spells CSVGKVSYNEQFF. DNA of the CDR3: TGCAGCGTTGGGAAAGTCTCCTACAATGAGCAGTTCTTC.